Presented here are 5 T cell receptor beta chains from one specimen sequenced in a study of blood T cell repertoires in COVID-19. Method: immunoSEQ multiplex PCR; TCRdb's copy keeps in-frame clones and lacks some. This table holds approximately 170,000 clones, 84% found once. The sequencing sample was made of PBMCs or T cells enriched from blood (not recorded which). The receptors were sampled from a woman aged 50 to 60 who had recovered from COVID-19.

This chain joins TRBV9 and TRBJ1-1, with D maybe TRBD1 (6 bases). Trimming took 0 bases from V and 5 from J, leaving 11 bases between them. CDR1 SGDLS and CDR2 YYNGEE come from the germline V gene. The CDR3 has 14 residues. The CDR3 spells CASSVEGGLTEAFF. For the CDR3, the DNA is TGTGCCAGCAGCGTAGAGGGGGGGCTGACTGAAGCTTTCTTT.

The J gene is TRBJ1-4, the V gene TRBV6-5; the match to TRBD1 covers 8 bases. The CDR3 sequence is 16 residues long. Trimming at V came to 4 bases and at J to 8 bases, leaving 12 bases not matched to a gene. Germline V gives CDR1 MNHEY, CDR2 SVGAGI. CDR3 sequence: CASSSQPTGVGEKLFF. The CDR3 coding sequence is TGTGCCAGCAGTTCCCAGCCGACAGGGGTCGGCGAAAAACTGTTTTTT.

As regards this clone: Other DNA sequences in the same sample also yield this CDR3. This chain uses TRBV28 with TRBJ1-3; D remains ambiguous. The CDR3 extends over 14 amino acids. V lost 6 bases to trimming and J lost 4 bases, with 13 bases between them. The germline gives CDR1 MDHEN, CDR2 SYDVKM. CDR3 residues: CASRTRGSGNTIYF. The CDR3 DNA is TGTGCCAGCAGAACCCGCGGTTCAGGAAACACCATATATTTT.

This chain links TRBV28 with TRBJ2-7; 7 bases match TRBD1. The length of the CDR3 is 14 residues. Germline V gene lookup returns CDR1 MDHEN and CDR2 SYDVKM. V gave up 5 bases and J gave up 4 bases; unmatched junction bases: 8. In DNA form, the CDR3 reads TGTGCCAGCAGTATCCCCGGGACAGATTACGAGCAGTACTTC. This translates into CASSIPGTDYEQYF.

The chain uses TRBV7-9 and TRBJ2-1; 7 nucleotides agree with TRBD2. Trimming at V came to 0 bases and at J to 8 bases, leaving 7 bases not matched to a gene. Germline lookup yields CDR1 SEHNR and CDR2 FQNEAQ (reference sequence). This CDR3 contains 15 residues. DNA of the CDR3: TGTGCCAGCAGCTTAGCGGGCAGCGGGGTCGATGAGCAGTTCTTC. Its translation: CASSLAGSGVDEQFF.